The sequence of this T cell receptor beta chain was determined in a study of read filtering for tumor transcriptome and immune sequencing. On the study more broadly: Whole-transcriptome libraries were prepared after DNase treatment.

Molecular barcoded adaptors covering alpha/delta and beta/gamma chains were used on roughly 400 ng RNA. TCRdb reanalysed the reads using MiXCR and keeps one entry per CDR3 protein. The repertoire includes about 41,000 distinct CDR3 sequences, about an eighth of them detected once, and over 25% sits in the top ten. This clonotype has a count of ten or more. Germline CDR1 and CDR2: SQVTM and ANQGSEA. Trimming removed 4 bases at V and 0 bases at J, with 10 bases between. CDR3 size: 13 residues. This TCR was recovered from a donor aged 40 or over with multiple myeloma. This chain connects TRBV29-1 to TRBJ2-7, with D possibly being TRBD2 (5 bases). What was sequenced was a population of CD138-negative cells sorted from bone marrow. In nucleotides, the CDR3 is TGCAGCGTTGCGAGCGGAAGCTCCTACGAGCAGTACTTC. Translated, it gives CSVASGSSYEQYF.